A selection of T cell receptor beta chains follows, all from one sample in a study of blood T cell repertoires in COVID-19. The method was immunoSEQ multiplex PCR; TCRdb's version includes in-frame clones alone and lacks a portion of them. The sample includes some 48,000 clones, roughly 80% of them seen just once. Sequenced input: peripheral blood. The source is a man over 45 with acute or convalescent COVID-19. Both conserved end residues are part of each CDR3. A D gene is named only where the DNA matches it firmly. Some rows have no size entry. The others give once, few or many, or a class for an expanded clone.

clone_size	j_call	v_call	d_call	cdr3_aa	cdr3_nt
.	TRBJ2-5	TRBV9	TRBD2	CASSVDGTSRETQYF	TGTGCCAGCAGCGTAGACGGGACTAGTCGTGAGACCCAGTACTTC
once	TRBJ2-1	TRBV6-5	.	CASSRRGEQFF	TGTGCCAGCAGTCGTAGGGGCGAGCAGTTCTTC
.	TRBJ1-2	TRBV6-5	TRBD1	CASSTTGGVSYGYTF	TGTGCCAGCAGCACAACAGGGGGCGTAAGCTATGGCTACACCTTC
few	TRBJ2-2	TRBV5-1	TRBD2	CASSLGLAGGPNGELFF	TGCGCCAGCAGCTTGGGACTAGCGGGAGGGCCTAACGGGGAGCTGTTTTTT
.	TRBJ2-3	TRBV5-1	TRBD2	CASSLGLAGGTGTDTQYF	TGCGCCAGCAGCCTGGGACTAGCGGGGGGCACTGGCACAGATACGCAGTATTTT
few	TRBJ2-3	TRBV29-1	TRBD1	CSPRRAGGTDTQYF	TGCAGCCCCCGGCGGGCAGGGGGAACAGATACGCAGTATTTT
.	TRBJ1-5	TRBV4-1	.	CASSQAGWTVSPQHF	TGCGCCAGCAGCCAAGCCGGATGGACAGTAAGCCCCCAGCATTTT
.	TRBJ1-6	TRBV30	TRBD1	CAGAGTATSPLHF	TGTGCCGGCGCCGGGACAGCAACTTCTCCCCTCCACTTT
.	TRBJ1-5	TRBV4-1	.	CASSQGGAGGPQHF	TGCGCCAGCAGCCAAGGTGGGGCCGGGGGGCCCCAGCATTTT
.	TRBJ2-2	TRBV7-3	.	CASAKAGDHGGELFF	TGTGCCAGTGCTAAGGCGGGCGACCATGGCGGGGAGCTGTTTTTT
.	TRBJ2-1	TRBV10-3	.	CAISAGESNEQFF	TGTGCCATCAGTGCAGGGGAGAGCAATGAGCAGTTCTTC
.	TRBJ2-7	TRBV24-1	TRBD1	CATSVAGTGGEQYF	TGTGCCACCAGTGTCGCCGGGACAGGGGGCGAGCAGTACTTC
.	TRBJ2-1	TRBV2	.	CASSVLGGYNEQFF	TGTGCCAGCAGTGTGCTAGGGGGATACAATGAGCAGTTCTTC
.	TRBJ2-1	TRBV3-1/TRBV3-2	TRBD2	CASSQVPTPGGNEQFF	TGTGCCAGCAGCCAAGTTCCTACCCCGGGGGGTAATGAGCAGTTCTTC
.	TRBJ2-3	TRBV7-9	.	CASSLELRTDTQYF	TGTGCCAGCAGCTTAGAACTTCGCACAGATACGCAGTATTTT
.	TRBJ1-5	TRBV19	.	CGSGLGQPQHF	TGTGGATCAGGGCTAGGTCAGCCCCAGCATTTT
.	TRBJ1-4	TRBV2	.	CASMKQVATNEKLFF	TGTGCCAGCATGAAACAGGTTGCAACTAATGAAAAACTGTTTTTT
few	TRBJ1-1	TRBV6-1	.	CASSEGSYTEAFF	TGTGCCAGCAGTGAGGGTAGCTACACTGAAGCTTTCTTT
.	TRBJ1-3	TRBV23-1	.	CASSQSRVHSGNTIYF	TGCGCCAGCAGTCAATCGCGGGTCCACTCTGGAAACACCATATATTTT
.	TRBJ1-2	TRBV28	TRBD1	CATRTQGIGSGYTF	TGTGCCACCAGGACACAGGGGATTGGGAGCGGCTACACCTTC
.	TRBJ1-4	TRBV6-6	TRBD1	CASSRPDRGQATNEKLFF	TGTGCCAGCAGTCGACCAGACAGGGGTCAAGCAACTAATGAAAAACTGTTTTTT
.	TRBJ2-3	TRBV6-1	TRBD2	CASSESWGRGTDTQYF	TGTGCCAGCAGTGAATCATGGGGGAGGGGCACAGATACGCAGTATTTT
.	TRBJ2-3	TRBV5-8	TRBD2	CASRGLAGEFVDTQYF	TGTGCCAGCAGGGGACTAGCGGGAGAGTTCGTAGATACGCAGTATTTT
.	TRBJ2-5	TRBV5-1	TRBD2	CASSYSGREETQYF	TGCGCCAGCAGTTATAGCGGGAGGGAAGAGACCCAGTACTTC
.	TRBJ1-4	TRBV13	.	CASRLSVATNEKLFF	TGTGCCAGCAGGCTTAGCGTGGCAACTAATGAAAAACTGTTTTTT
.	TRBJ2-1	TRBV13	TRBD1	CASSRTTGTGGYNEQFF	TGTGCCAGCAGCCGAACCACCGGGACAGGGGGTTACAATGAGCAGTTCTTC
.	TRBJ2-7	TRBV6-1	TRBD2	CASSEWEGVGYEQYF	TGTGCCAGCAGTGAGTGGGAGGGAGTTGGCTACGAGCAGTACTTC
few	TRBJ1-4	TRBV19	TRBD1	CASSDGSGQGVEKLFF	TGTGCCAGTAGTGATGGTTCGGGACAGGGCGTCGAAAAACTGTTTTTT
.	TRBJ2-3	TRBV7-3	.	CASSLQGLTDTQYF	TGTGCCAGCAGCTTACAGGGCCTCACAGATACGCAGTATTTT
once	TRBJ1-3	TRBV3-1/TRBV3-2	TRBD1	CASSQETGGRNTIYF	TGTGCCAGCAGCCAAGAAACAGGGGGAAGAAACACCATATATTTT
.	TRBJ2-7	TRBV5-4	TRBD1	CASSFSDRSYEQYF	TGTGCCAGCAGCTTTTCGGACAGGTCTTACGAGCAGTACTTC
.	TRBJ1-5	TRBV30	TRBD1	CAWRTSGGGNQPQHF	TGTGCCTGGAGGACATCAGGGGGTGGCAATCAGCCCCAGCATTTT
.	TRBJ2-7	TRBV10-1	.	CASSDSGNSYEQYF	TGCGCCAGCAGTGATTCCGGTAACTCCTACGAGCAGTACTTC
.	TRBJ2-2	TRBV5-4	TRBD2	CASSLDGGGTGELFF	TGTGCCAGCAGCTTGGACGGGGGGGGAACCGGGGAGCTGTTTTTT
.	TRBJ2-1	TRBV7-9	TRBD2	CASSLATAGAGNEQFF	TGTGCCAGCAGCTTAGCTACGGCGGGAGCGGGCAATGAGCAGTTCTTC
.	TRBJ1-2	TRBV7-8	TRBD1	CASSPTGQGVYGYTF	TGTGCCAGCAGCCCCACTGGACAGGGAGTATATGGCTACACCTTC
.	TRBJ2-5	TRBV11-2	.	CASSSSSVVETQYF	TGTGCCAGCAGCTCCTCTAGCGTCGTAGAGACCCAGTACTTC
.	TRBJ1-2	TRBV10-1	.	CASSPGVDYGYTF	TGCGCCAGCAGTCCGGGAGTAGACTATGGCTACACCTTC
once	TRBJ2-5	TRBV4-1	.	CASSQGDWGVETQYF	TGCGCCAGCAGCCAAGGAGATTGGGGGGTAGAGACCCAGTACTTC
.	TRBJ2-5	TRBV6-6	TRBD2	CASSPGLAGVVGETQYF	TGTGCCAGCAGTCCGGGACTAGCGGGAGTCGTGGGAGAGACCCAGTACTTC
.	TRBJ2-7	TRBV19	.	CASSNPGLQYEQYF	TGTGCCAGTAGTAACCCGGGACTTCAATACGAGCAGTACTTC
.	TRBJ2-3	TRBV15	TRBD2	CATHKPGLAGNTDTQYF	TGTGCCACCCATAAACCGGGACTAGCGGGAAACACAGATACGCAGTATTTT
.	TRBJ2-5	TRBV21-1	.	CASSTWGPGQGAETQYF	TGTGCCAGCAGCACCTGGGGGCCGGGACAGGGGGCAGAGACCCAGTACTTC
.	TRBJ1-2	TRBV12-3/TRBV12-4	.	CASRDPVGGYTF	TGTGCCAGCCGTGATCCCGTCGGTGGCTACACCTTC
.	TRBJ2-3	TRBV27	.	CASSSPSTGSGPDTQYF	TGTGCCAGCAGTTCACCCTCTACAGGGTCCGGACCAGATACGCAGTATTTT
.	TRBJ1-4	TRBV5-1	TRBD1	CASSEWTGANEKLFF	TGCGCCAGCAGCGAGTGGACAGGGGCTAATGAAAAACTGTTTTTT
.	TRBJ1-5	TRBV15	.	CATSNGPGSHQPQHF	TGTGCCACCAGCAATGGGCCAGGGTCCCATCAGCCCCAGCATTTT